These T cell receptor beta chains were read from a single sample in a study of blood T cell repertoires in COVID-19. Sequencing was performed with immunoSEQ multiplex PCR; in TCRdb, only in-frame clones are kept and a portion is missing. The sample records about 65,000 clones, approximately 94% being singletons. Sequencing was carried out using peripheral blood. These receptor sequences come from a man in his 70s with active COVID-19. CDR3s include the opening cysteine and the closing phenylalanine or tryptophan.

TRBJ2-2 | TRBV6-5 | CASELAGANTGELFF
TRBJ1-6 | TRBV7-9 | CASSAQNSPLHF
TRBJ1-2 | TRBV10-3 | CASTGTGNYGYTF
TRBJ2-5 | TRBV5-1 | CASTSRGVSETQYF
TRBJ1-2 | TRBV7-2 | CASSLDFPEGGYTF
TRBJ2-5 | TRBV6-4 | CASNSQGQETQYF
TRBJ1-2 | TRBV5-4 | CASSLGLTNYGYTF
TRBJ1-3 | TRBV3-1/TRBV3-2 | CASSQWGGGDRSGNTIYF
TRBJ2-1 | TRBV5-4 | CASSFTGLAGNEQFF
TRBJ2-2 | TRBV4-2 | CASSQDFGGANTGELFF
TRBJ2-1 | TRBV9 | CASSVGGTGGFDEQFF
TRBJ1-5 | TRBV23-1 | CASSQSGGGLPHRRWQPQHF
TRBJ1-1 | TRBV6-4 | CASSVEGSAEAFF
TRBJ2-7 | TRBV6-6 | CASGGASSYEQYF
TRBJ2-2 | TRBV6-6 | CASRNRVTSGELFF
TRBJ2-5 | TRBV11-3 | CASSLVLAGGRETQYF
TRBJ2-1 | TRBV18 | CASSPRSPGTGGDEQFF
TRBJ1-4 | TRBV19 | CASSPPGLPNEKLFF
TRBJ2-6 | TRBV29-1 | CSVEPTGASSGANVLTF
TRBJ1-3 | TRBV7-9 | CASSLSSSGTNSGNTIYF
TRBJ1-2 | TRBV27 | CASSRGTGNYGYTF
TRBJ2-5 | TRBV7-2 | CASSIRVAGGFGETQYF
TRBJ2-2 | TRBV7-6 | CASSLNPGDTGELFF
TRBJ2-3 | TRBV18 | CASSRPGLANTDTQYF
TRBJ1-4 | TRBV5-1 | CASSTGATNEKLFF
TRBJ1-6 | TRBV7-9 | CASSPAGFSPLHF
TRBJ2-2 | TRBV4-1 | CASSQAIGAGKGGELFF
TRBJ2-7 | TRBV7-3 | CASIASGTGGYEQYF
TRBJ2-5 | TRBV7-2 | CASGGKETQYF
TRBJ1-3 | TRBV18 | CASSRMSGSGNTIYF
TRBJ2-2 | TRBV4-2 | CASSPGAGGLGTGELFF
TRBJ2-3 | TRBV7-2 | CASSTNGHATDTQYF
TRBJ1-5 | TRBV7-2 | CASSQTGNQPQHF
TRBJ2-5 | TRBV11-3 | CASSGLGLAGEETQYF
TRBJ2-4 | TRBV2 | CASSGLAGGPVIQYF
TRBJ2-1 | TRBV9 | CASSALGASGGGDEQFF
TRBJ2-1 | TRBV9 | CASERGGRSYNEQFF
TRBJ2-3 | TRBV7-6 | CASSLQGLAGGLPYTQYF
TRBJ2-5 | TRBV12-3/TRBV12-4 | CASSFRGQETQYF
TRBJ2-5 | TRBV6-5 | CASNSGGGGQETQYF